The following is a T cell receptor beta chain sequence with its context. This entry is derived from a study of T-cell memory formation after mild COVID-19. One entry per CDR3 protein, called by TCRdb with MiXCR from the 5' RACE reads. The sample includes about 430,000 distinct CDR3 sequences, about 24% of them seen just once. This CDR3 contains 14 residues. V was shortened by 6 bases and J by 8 bases, with 18 bases between the two germline ends. The TCR comes from an adult woman who had mild COVID-19 (a few samples of this study predate the infection). Cell type and time point are not known. Sequenced input: PBMCs or a T cell subset sorted from them (not recorded which). The genes are TRBV12-3 or TRBV12-4 and TRBJ2-3, with D possibly being TRBD2 (6 bases). The CDR3 DNA sequence: TGTGCCAGCAGCCTGGGACTTCCGAGTGGTACGCAGTATTTT. Protein sequence: CASSLGLPSGTQYF.